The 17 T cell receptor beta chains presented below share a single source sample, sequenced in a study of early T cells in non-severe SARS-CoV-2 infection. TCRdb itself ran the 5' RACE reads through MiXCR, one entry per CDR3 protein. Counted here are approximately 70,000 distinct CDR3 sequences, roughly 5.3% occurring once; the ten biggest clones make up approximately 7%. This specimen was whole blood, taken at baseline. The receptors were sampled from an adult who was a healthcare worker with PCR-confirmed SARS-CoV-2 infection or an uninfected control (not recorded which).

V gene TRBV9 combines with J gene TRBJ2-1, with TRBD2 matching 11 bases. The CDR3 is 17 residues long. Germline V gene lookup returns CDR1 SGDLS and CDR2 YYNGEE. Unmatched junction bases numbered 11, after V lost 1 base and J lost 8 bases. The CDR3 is CASSVRIGSGRADEQFF. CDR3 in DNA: TGTGCCAGCAGCGTAAGAATAGGTAGCGGGAGGGCCGATGAGCAGTTCTTC.

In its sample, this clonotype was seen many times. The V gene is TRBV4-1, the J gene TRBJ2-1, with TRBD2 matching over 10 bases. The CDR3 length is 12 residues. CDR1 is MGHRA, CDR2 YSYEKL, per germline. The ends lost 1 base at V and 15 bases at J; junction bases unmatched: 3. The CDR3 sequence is CASSQVGLARFF. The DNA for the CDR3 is TGCGCCAGCAGCCAAGTGGGACTAGCGAGGTTCTTC.

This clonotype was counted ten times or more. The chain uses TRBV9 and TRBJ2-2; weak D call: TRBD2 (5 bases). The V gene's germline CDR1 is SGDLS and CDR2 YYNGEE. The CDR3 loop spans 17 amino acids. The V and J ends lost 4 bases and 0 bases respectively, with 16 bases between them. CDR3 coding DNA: TGTGCCAGCAGCCCGAGAGGGCTGGGGTCGAACACCGGGGAGCTGTTTTTT. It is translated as CASSPRGLGSNTGELFF.

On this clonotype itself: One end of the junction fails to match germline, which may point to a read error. CDR3 nucleotides: TGCGCCAGCAGCTTGGCCCGCGCCACTGTAGCTTTCTTT. It encodes CASSLARATVAFF. V and J are TRBV5-1 and TRBJ1-1; D remains unclear. CDR3 size: 13 residues. Germline lookup yields CDR1 SGHRS and CDR2 YFSETQ.

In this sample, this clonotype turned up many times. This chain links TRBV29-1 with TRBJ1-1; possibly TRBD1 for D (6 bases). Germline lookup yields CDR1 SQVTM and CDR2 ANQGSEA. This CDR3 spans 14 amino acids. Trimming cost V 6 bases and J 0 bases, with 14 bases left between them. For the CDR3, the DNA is TGCAGCGTGTCGGCACGGGGGCTGAACACTGAAGCTTTCTTT. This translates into CSVSARGLNTEAFF.

CDR3 sequence (DNA): TGTGCCAGCTCACCACGAGAGACCCAGTACTTC. Protein product: CASSPRETQYF. This rearrangement joins TRBV18 to TRBJ2-5; the D is unclear. This CDR3 region has 11 residues. Germline-derived CDR1 and CDR2 are KGHSH and LQKENI. Trimming took off 1 base at V and 4 bases at J, with 1 base between the two ends.

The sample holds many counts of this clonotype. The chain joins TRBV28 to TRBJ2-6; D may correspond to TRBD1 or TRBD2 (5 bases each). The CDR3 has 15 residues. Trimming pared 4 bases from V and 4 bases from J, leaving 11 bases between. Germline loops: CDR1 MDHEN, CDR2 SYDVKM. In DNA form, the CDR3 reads TGTGCCAGCAGTTCCCCAGGGAGAGGGGCCAACGTCCTGACTTTC. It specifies CASSSPGRGANVLTF.

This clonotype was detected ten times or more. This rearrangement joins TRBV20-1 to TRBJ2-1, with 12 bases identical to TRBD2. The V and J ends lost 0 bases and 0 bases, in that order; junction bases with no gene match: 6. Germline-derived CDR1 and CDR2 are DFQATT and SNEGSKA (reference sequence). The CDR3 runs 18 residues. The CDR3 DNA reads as TGCAGTGCTAGAGATTTTAGGACTAGCGGGACCTCCTACAATGAGCAGTTCTTC. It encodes CSARDFRTSGTSYNEQFF.

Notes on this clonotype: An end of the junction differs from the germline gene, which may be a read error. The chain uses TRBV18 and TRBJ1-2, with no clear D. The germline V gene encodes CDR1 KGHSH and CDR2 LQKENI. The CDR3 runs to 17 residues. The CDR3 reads CASSPPGVGRANYGYAF. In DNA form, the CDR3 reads TGTGCCAGCTCACCTCCTGGGGTTGGCAGAGCTAACTATGGCTACGCCTTC.

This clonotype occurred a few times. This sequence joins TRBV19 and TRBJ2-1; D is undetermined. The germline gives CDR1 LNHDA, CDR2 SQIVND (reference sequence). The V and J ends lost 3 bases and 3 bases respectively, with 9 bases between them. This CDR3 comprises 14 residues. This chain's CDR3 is CASSMRNYYNEQFF. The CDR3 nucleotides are TGTGCCAGTAGTATGCGGAACTACTACAATGAGCAGTTCTTC.

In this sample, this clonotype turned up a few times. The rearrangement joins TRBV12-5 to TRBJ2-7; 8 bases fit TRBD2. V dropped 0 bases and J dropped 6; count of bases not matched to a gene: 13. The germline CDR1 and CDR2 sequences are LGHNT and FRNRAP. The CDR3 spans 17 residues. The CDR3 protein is CASGLVQKPGGPAEQYF. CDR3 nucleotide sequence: TGTGCTAGTGGTTTGGTACAGAAGCCGGGAGGGCCGGCCGAGCAGTACTTC. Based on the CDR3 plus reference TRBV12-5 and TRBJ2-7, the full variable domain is DARVTQTPRHKVTEMGQEVTMRCQPILGHNTVFWYRQTMMQGLELLAYFRNRAPLDDSGMPKDRFSAEMPDATLATLKIQPSEPRDSAVYFCASGLVQKPGGPAEQYFGPGTRLTVT.

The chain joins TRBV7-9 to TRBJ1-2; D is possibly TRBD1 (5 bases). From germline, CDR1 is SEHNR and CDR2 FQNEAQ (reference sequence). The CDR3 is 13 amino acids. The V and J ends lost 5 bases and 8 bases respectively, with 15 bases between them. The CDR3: CASSPAWGLGYTF. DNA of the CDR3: TGTGCCAGCAGCCCCGCATGGGGGTTAGGCTACACCTTC.

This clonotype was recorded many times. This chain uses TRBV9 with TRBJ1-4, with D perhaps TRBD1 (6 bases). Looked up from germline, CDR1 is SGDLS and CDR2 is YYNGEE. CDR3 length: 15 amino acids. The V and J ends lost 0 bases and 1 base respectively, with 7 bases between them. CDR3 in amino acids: CASSVGGGTNEKLFF. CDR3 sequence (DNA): TGTGCCAGCAGCGTAGGAGGGGGAACTAATGAAAAACTGTTTTTT.

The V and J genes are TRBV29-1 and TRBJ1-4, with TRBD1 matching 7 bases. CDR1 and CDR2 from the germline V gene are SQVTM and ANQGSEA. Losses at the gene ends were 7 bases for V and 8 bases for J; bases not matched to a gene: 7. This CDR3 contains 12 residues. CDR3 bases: TGCAGCGGGACAGGAGATAACGAAAAACTGTTTTTT. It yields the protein CSGTGDNEKLFF.

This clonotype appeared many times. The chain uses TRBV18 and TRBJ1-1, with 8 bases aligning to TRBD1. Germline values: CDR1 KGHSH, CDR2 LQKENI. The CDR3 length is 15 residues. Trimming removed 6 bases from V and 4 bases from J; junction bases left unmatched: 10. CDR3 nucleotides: TGTGCCAGCTCCCCGGGGCAGGGGGCTCGCACTGAAGCTTTCTTT. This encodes CASSPGQGARTEAFF.

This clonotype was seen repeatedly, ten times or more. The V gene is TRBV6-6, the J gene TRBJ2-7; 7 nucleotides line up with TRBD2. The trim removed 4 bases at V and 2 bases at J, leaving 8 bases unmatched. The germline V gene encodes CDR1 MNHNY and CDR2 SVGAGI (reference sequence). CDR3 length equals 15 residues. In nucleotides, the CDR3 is TGTGCCAGCAGTTTCTCGCGGGAGCTTCCCTACGAGCAGTACTTC. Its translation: CASSFSRELPYEQYF.

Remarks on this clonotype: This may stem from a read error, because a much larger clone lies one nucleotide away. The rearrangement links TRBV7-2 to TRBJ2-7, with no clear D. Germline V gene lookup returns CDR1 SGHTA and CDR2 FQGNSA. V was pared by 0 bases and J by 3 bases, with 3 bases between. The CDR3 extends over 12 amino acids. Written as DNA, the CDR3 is TGTGCCAGCAGCTTAGCTCGCTACGAGCAGTACTTC. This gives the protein CASSLARYEQYF.